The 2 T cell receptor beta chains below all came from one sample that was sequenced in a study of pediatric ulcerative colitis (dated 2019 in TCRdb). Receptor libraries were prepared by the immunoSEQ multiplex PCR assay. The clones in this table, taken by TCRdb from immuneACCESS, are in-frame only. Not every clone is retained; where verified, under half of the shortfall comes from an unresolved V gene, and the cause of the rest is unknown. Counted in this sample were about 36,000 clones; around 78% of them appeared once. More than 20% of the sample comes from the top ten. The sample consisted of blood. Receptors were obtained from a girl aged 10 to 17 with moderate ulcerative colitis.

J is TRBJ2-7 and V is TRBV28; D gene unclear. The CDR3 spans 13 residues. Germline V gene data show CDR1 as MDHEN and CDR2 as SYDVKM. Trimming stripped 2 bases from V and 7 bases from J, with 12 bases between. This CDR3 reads CASSLSLSSEQYF. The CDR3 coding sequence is TGTGCCAGCAGTTTAAGTCTCTCGTCGGAGCAGTACTTC.

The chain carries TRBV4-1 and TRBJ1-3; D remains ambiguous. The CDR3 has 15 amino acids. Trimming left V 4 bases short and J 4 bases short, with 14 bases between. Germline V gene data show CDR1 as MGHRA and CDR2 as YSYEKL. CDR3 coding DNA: TGCGCCAGCAGCCCCTTATCGGCAGTCGGAAACACCATATATTTT. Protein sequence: CASSPLSAVGNTIYF.